These 30 T cell receptor beta chains share one sample of origin, sequenced in a study of T cells in Graves' hyperthyroidism and ophthalmopathy. Amplification of TCR beta CDR3 regions was performed using RNA transcripts as template. Researchers ran a first-round RT-PCR on the TCR CDR3 using the HTBI primer set. Via MiXCR, TCRdb re-called the multiplex PCR reads, giving one row per CDR3 protein. The profile shows roughly 500,000 distinct CDR3 sequences, about 43% of them singletons. Sequenced: peripheral blood or thyroid tissue (not recorded which). Every receptor here comes from an adult woman with Graves' disease, either hyperthyroidism or ophthalmopathy (not recorded which).

In its sample, this clonotype was seen a few times. The chain carries TRBV10-1 and TRBJ1-6; 9 bases map to TRBD1. Germline lookup yields CDR1 WNHNN and CDR2 SYGVQD (reference sequence). CDR3 length: 15 residues. With 6 bases clipped from V and 7 bases from J, the junction kept 7 bases outside the gene matches. The CDR3, as DNA: TGCGCCAGCAGACATGGGACAGGGAGCAATTCACCCCTCCACTTT. It codes for CASRHGTGSNSPLHF.

This clonotype was picked up many times. A much larger clone differs from this one at a single base, so this may be a read error. The chain's CDR3 is CASSFGTGTYEQYF. CDR3 nucleotide sequence: TGTGCCAGCAGCTTTGGGACAGGGACCTACGAGCAGTACTTC. The V call is TRBV5-5, the J call TRBJ2-7, with 9 bases that match TRBD1. The germline gives CDR1 SGHKS, CDR2 YYEKEE (reference sequence). This CDR3 has 14 residues. V gave up 2 bases and J gave up 2 bases; unmatched junction bases: 2. Using reference TRBV5-5 and TRBJ2-7 for the parts outside the CDR3, the full variable domain is DAGVTQSPTHLIKTRGQQVTLRCSPISGHKSVSWYQQVLGQGPQFIFQYYEKEERGRGNFPDRFSARQFPNYSSELNVNALLLGDSALYLCASSFGTGTYEQYFGPGTRLTVT.

V gene TRBV10-3 combines with J gene TRBJ1-2, with 9 bases identical to TRBD1. CDR1 ENHRY and CDR2 SYGVKD come from the germline V gene. The V and J ends lost 0 bases and 6 bases, in that order; junction bases with no gene match: 5. This CDR3 has 15 residues. The CDR3 reads CAISESKQGANGYTF. The CDR3 nucleotides read TGTGCCATCAGTGAGTCGAAACAGGGGGCTAATGGCTACACCTTC.

This clonotype was observed many times. The rearrangement joins TRBV12-3 or TRBV12-4 to TRBJ1-1; weak D call: TRBD1 (6 bases). Trimming removed 6 bases from V and 4 bases from J, with 9 bases in between. There are 12 residues in the CDR3. CDR3 coding DNA: TGTGCCAGCAGACCACAGGGCACTGAAGCTTTCTTT. It codes for CASRPQGTEAFF.

This CDR3 reads CASSPGQGAYGANVLTF. The CDR3 DNA reads as TGCGCCAGCAGCCCCGGACAGGGGGCGTATGGGGCCAACGTCCTGACTTTC. V gene TRBV5-1 combines with J gene TRBJ2-6; TRBD1 matches 11 bases. Germline CDR1 SGHRS, CDR2 YFSETQ. V gave up 4 bases and J gave up 3 bases; unmatched junction bases: 6. The CDR3 totals 17 residues.

This clonotype was counted many times. The chain joins TRBV11-2 to TRBJ1-5; perhaps TRBD1 as D (5 bases). The CDR3 covers 14 residues. The ends were cut back, 5 bases at V and 4 bases at J, with 12 bases in the middle. CDR1 and CDR2 from the germline V gene are SGHAT and FQNNGV. The CDR3 sequence: CASSPDRTNQPQHF. The DNA of the CDR3 is TGTGCCAGCAGCCCAGACCGGACAAATCAGCCCCAGCATTTT.

The chain combines TRBV24-1 with TRBJ2-2; D not resolved. The CDR3 totals 12 residues. Germline V gene data show CDR1 as KGHDR and CDR2 as SFDVKD. Trimming left V 11 bases short and J 5 bases short, with 11 bases between. The CDR3 DNA is TGTGCCAGCGGACCGAGGACCGGGGAGCTGTTTTTT. It codes for CASGPRTGELFF.

The chain carries TRBV7-2 and TRBJ2-6; D perhaps matches TRBD1 (5 bases). The length of the CDR3 is 14 residues. The ends were cut back, 0 bases at V and 13 bases at J, with 13 bases in the middle. From germline, CDR1 is SGHTA and CDR2 FQGNSA. CDR3 loop: CASSLAAQGKVLTF. Written as DNA, the CDR3 is TGTGCCAGCAGCTTAGCGGCGCAGGGCAAGGTCCTGACTTTC.

There are a few counts of this clonotype. The chain carries TRBV3-1 and TRBJ2-5; D is undetermined. CDR1 LGHDT and CDR2 YNNKEL come from the germline V gene (reference sequence). CDR3 length: 17 residues. V lost 8 bases and J lost 0, with 22 bases in between. The DNA for the CDR3 is TGTGCCAGCCACCCGACGGGCACCGAGATACACCAAGAGACCCAGTACTTC. It specifies CASHPTGTEIHQETQYF.

This clonotype has ten or more counts. The chain carries TRBV24-1 and TRBJ2-2; 11 bases are a match to TRBD2. Germline trimming cut 9 bases from V and 3 bases from J; bases unmatched to any gene: 11. From germline, CDR1 is KGHDR and CDR2 SFDVKD. This CDR3 has 17 amino acids. CDR3 region: CATGTTSGREDTGELFF. CDR3 nucleotide sequence: TGTGCCACCGGTACCACTAGCGGGAGAGAGGACACCGGGGAGCTGTTTTTT.

The rearrangement joins TRBV10-2 to TRBJ1-1, with unresolved D. Germline V CDR1 and CDR2: WSHSY, SAAADI. This CDR3 spans 10 amino acids. CDR3 region: CAAGNTEAFF. In nucleotides, the CDR3 is TGCGCGGCAGGGAACACTGAAGCTTTCTTT.

This clonotype was picked up many times. V usage is TRBV14 and J usage is TRBJ2-7; no clear D gene. This CDR3 spans 16 amino acids. V gave up 3 bases and J gave up 0 bases, with 15 bases separating them. Germline V CDR1 and CDR2: SGHDN, FVKESK. The CDR3 DNA reads as TGTGCCAGCAGCCACATCGATCGGAAGAGCTCCTACGAGCAGTACTTC. Protein: CASSHIDRKSSYEQYF.

As concerns this clonotype: A much bigger clone sits one base away, suggesting this may be a read error. The chain is built from TRBV28 and TRBJ1-5, with TRBD1 matching over 9 bases. The V gene's germline CDR1 is MDHEN and CDR2 SYDVKM. The CDR3 runs 14 residues. The ends lost 7 bases at V and 6 bases at J; junction bases unmatched: 7. In nucleotides, the CDR3 is TGTGCCAGCACTCAGGGACAGGGAGGTCAGCCCCAGCATTTT. It translates to CASTQGQGGQPQHF.

In regard to this clonotype: A read error may explain this, as a much larger clone is one base away. V is TRBV12-3 or TRBV12-4 and J is TRBJ1-2, with TRBD1 identical over 7 bases. Trimming at V came to 11 bases and at J to 8 bases, leaving 11 bases not matched to a gene. The length of the CDR3 is 12 residues. The CDR3 DNA is TGTGCCGCCCCCGGGAGAGGGGGCGGCTACACCTTC. Translation gives CAAPGRGGGYTF.

This clonotype occurred many times. This chain uses TRBV6-6 with TRBJ1-4; D might be TRBD1 (6 bases). V was cut by 7 bases and J by 10 bases, with 13 bases left in between. There are 12 residues in the CDR3. Germline V lookup: CDR1 MNHNY, CDR2 SVGAGI (reference sequence). CDR3 sequence (DNA): TGTGCCAGCAAAGGTGGGGGCGTAAAACTGTTTTTT. Translating gives CASKGGGVKLFF.

About this clonotype itself: Its ends do not fully match the called genes, so a read error is possible. The chain uses TRBV19 and TRBJ2-6, with D unclear. Germline CDR1 and CDR2: LNHDA and SQIVND (reference sequence). The CDR3 extends over 10 amino acids. CDR3 sequence: CASRAPGKAF. CDR3 coding DNA: TGTGCCAGTAGGGCCCCAGGAAAAGCTTTC.

The chain links TRBV11-2 to TRBJ2-7; D may be TRBD1 (6 bases). CDR1 is SGHAT, CDR2 FQNNGV, per germline. Trimming took 5 bases from V and 3 from J, leaving 23 bases between them. This CDR3 contains 17 residues. CDR3 residues: CASSQGWKGKKVYEQYF. CDR3 nucleotide sequence: TGTGCCAGCAGCCAGGGGTGGAAGGGTAAAAAGGTCTACGAGCAGTACTTC.

This clonotype was counted many times. The chain's CDR3 is CSGLGSSYEQYF. The DNA for the CDR3 is TGCAGCGGCCTCGGGAGCTCCTACGAGCAGTACTTC. This rearrangement joins TRBV29-1 to TRBJ2-7, with D perhaps matching TRBD2 (6 bases). This CDR3 region has 12 residues. CDR1 is SQVTM, CDR2 ANQGSEA, per germline. The ends were cut back, 7 bases at V and 0 bases at J, with 10 bases in the middle.

The rearrangement links TRBV20-1 to TRBJ1-5; 12 bases are shared with TRBD1. Per the germline V gene, CDR1 is DFQATT and CDR2 is SNEGSKA (reference sequence). The CDR3 runs 15 residues. Losses at the gene ends were 5 bases for V and 6 bases for J; bases not matched to a gene: 8. The CDR3: CSAHGTGGLGQPQHF. CDR3 nucleotides: TGCAGTGCTCACGGGACAGGGGGCTTAGGTCAGCCCCAGCATTTT.

The CDR3 sequence: CSALGLSSSSYEQYF. The DNA of the CDR3 is TGCAGTGCCCTCGGACTATCTTCGAGCTCCTACGAGCAGTACTTC. The V and J genes are TRBV20-1 and TRBJ2-7, with TRBD2 as a possible D gene (6 bases). V was cut by 6 bases and J by 0 bases, with 18 bases left in between. CDR3 length equals 15 residues. Germline lookup yields CDR1 DFQATT and CDR2 SNEGSKA (reference sequence).

This clonotype was observed many times. The J gene is TRBJ1-5, the V gene TRBV20-1, with D unresolved. This CDR3 spans 12 amino acids. V lost 6 bases to trimming and J lost 5 bases, with 11 bases between them. The V gene's germline CDR1 is DFQATT and CDR2 SNEGSKA (reference sequence). The CDR3 is CSARTGDQPQHF. The CDR3 region has the DNA TGCAGTGCCCGGACTGGCGATCAGCCCCAGCATTTT.

With regard to this clonotype: This may come from a read error, since a much larger clone is one base off. V gene TRBV6-6 combines with J gene TRBJ2-5, with 7 bases lining up with TRBD1. There are 13 residues in the CDR3. The V segment lost 8 bases and the J segment 5 bases; nucleotides outside the gene matches: 8. Germline V gene sequence: CDR1 MNHNY, CDR2 SVGAGI (reference sequence). The CDR3 sequence is CASLTGLWETQYF. CDR3 DNA: TGTGCCAGCCTGACAGGGTTATGGGAGACCCAGTACTTC.

This clonotype was counted at least ten times. This sequence joins TRBV7-9 and TRBJ1-4; a possible D gene is TRBD1 (5 bases). CDR3 length: 13 amino acids. Trimming took 7 bases from V and 6 from J, leaving 12 bases between them. Germline values: CDR1 SEHNR, CDR2 FQNEAQ (reference sequence). The CDR3 DNA is TGTGCCAGCAACCGGGGCAGGGATGAAAAACTGTTTTTT. This encodes CASNRGRDEKLFF. The full variable domain, rest sourced from reference TRBV7-9 and TRBJ1-4, is DTGVSQNPRHKITKRGQNVTFRCDPISEHNRLYWYRQTLGQGPEFLTYFQNEAQLEKSRLLSDRFSAERPKGSFSTLEIQRTEQGDSAMYLCASNRGRDEKLFFGSGTQLSVL.

In this sample, this clonotype turned up once. The CDR3 nucleotides are TGTGCCAGCCGGTTGGGGGCAGGTGAGACCCAGCATTTT. It is translated as CASRLGAGETQHF. This chain connects TRBV3-1 to TRBJ1-5; a possible D gene is TRBD1 (6 bases). Germline CDR1 reads LGHDT; CDR2 reads YNNKEL (reference sequence). V was pared by 8 bases and J by 11 bases, with 19 bases between. This CDR3 region has 13 residues.

This clonotype was picked up a small number of times. The rearrangement uses TRBV4-1 and TRBJ2-7; tentatively, D is TRBD2 (5 bases). Germline V gives CDR1 MGHRA, CDR2 YSYEKL. The V gene lost 4 bases and the J gene lost 3 bases, with 28 bases spanning the gap. This CDR3 has 19 amino acids. Here the CDR3 DNA reads TGCGCCAGCAGCCCCTCCGGGGTAGCGTTGGAGTCGATCTACTACGAGCAGTACTTC. Protein sequence: CASSPSGVALESIYYEQYF.

The J gene is TRBJ1-1, the V gene TRBV20-1; a weak D match, TRBD1 (5 bases). This CDR3 is 11 amino acids long. The V gene lost 6 bases and the J gene lost 3 bases, with 8 bases spanning the gap. Germline CDR1 reads DFQATT; CDR2 reads SNEGSKA (reference sequence). Here the CDR3 reads CSAPRDTEAFF. The DNA for the CDR3 is TGCAGTGCCCCCAGGGACACTGAAGCTTTCTTT.

The sample holds many counts of this clonotype. The rearrangement links TRBV10-3 to TRBJ1-4, with a possible D match to TRBD1 (6 bases). CDR1 is ENHRY, CDR2 SYGVKD, per germline. Trimming cost V 9 bases and J 6 bases, with 14 bases left between them. The CDR3 totals 13 residues. This CDR3 reads CAIATGRDEKLFF. The DNA of the CDR3 is TGTGCCATAGCAACAGGGCGGGATGAAAAACTGTTTTTT.

The V and J genes are TRBV6-1 and TRBJ1-5; no reliable D call. This CDR3 region has 14 residues. Germline V CDR1 and CDR2: MNHNS, SASEGT. V lost 4 bases, J lost 3 bases, and 10 bases lay in between. The CDR3 region is CASSVNSDNQPQHF. DNA of the CDR3: TGTGCCAGCAGTGTAAACTCAGACAATCAGCCCCAGCATTTT.

This clonotype was seen many times. This chain joins TRBV19 and TRBJ2-7; 9 bases line up with TRBD2. The CDR3 is made up of 16 amino acids. J lost 5 bases, V lost 4 bases, and 12 bases had no gene match. CDR1 is LNHDA, CDR2 SQIVND, per germline (reference sequence). The chain's CDR3 is CASSSRLAGWGDEQYF. The CDR3 DNA follows: TGTGCCAGTAGTAGTCGTCTAGCGGGATGGGGAGACGAGCAGTACTTC. Full variable domain (rest looked up from reference TRBV19 and TRBJ2-7): DGGITQSPKYLFRKEGQNVTLSCEQNLNHDAMYWYRQDPGQGLRLIYYSQIVNDFQKGDIAEGYSVSREKKESFPLTVTSAQKNPTAFYLCASSSRLAGWGDEQYFGPGTRLTVT.

This clonotype appeared many times. This chain uses TRBV3-1 with TRBJ1-2; D call uncertain. CDR3 size: 13 residues. V lost 0 bases and J 8 bases, leaving 10 bases between the germline ends. In germline, CDR1 is LGHDT, CDR2 YNNKEL (reference sequence). The chain's CDR3 is CASSQERARGYTF. The CDR3 DNA reads as TGTGCCAGCAGCCAAGAACGGGCCCGGGGCTACACCTTC.